A selection of T cell receptor beta chains follows, all from one sample in a study of radiotherapy plus CTLA-4 blockade in lung cancer. Clones were read by immunoSEQ multiplex PCR, and TCRdb kept only the in-frame ones, dropping some. Altogether approximately 75,000 clones are present, around four fifths being singletons, with the ten largest covering less than 7.5%. The sample in question was peripheral blood, obtained from a patient treated with radiotherapy plus ipilimumab. Receptor source: a human donor with non-small cell lung cancer who had a complete response to radiotherapy plus ipilimumab. CDR3s include the opening cysteine and the closing phenylalanine or tryptophan. The D gene is left open where the match is weak. Clone size appears in some rows only: once, few, many, or a class for an expanded clone.

j_gene	d_gene	v_gene	abundance	CDR3aa
TRBJ1-2	-	TRBV11-3	-	CASSSLNSYGYTF
TRBJ2-1	TRBD1	TRBV5-6	-	CASSPPRTGKGFNEQFF
TRBJ1-2	TRBD1	TRBV11-2	-	CASSTTGSYGYTF
TRBJ1-2	TRBD1	TRBV2	-	CASSEDRGGYGYTF
TRBJ2-1	TRBD2	TRBV7-9	-	CASSLWRGRDSYNEQFF
TRBJ2-6	-	TRBV21-1	-	CASSFTSGQGVTSGANVLTF
TRBJ1-2	TRBD1	TRBV10-3	-	CAIRDRDNPRELLYGYTF
TRBJ2-7	-	TRBV6-6	-	CASSKSPLYEQYF
TRBJ1-1	TRBD1	TRBV25-1	-	CASSESGGNTEAFF
TRBJ2-1	TRBD2	TRBV6-4	few	CASSDSGLAGAGNEQFF
TRBJ1-1	-	TRBV11-2	-	CASSLGRRTEAFF
TRBJ1-3	TRBD1	TRBV9	few	CASSPGTAVWGTGNTIYF
TRBJ1-3	-	TRBV5-6	-	CASSLAPGARNTIYF
TRBJ1-1	-	TRBV30	-	CAWSTGSPEAFF
TRBJ2-3	-	TRBV5-6	once	CASSSRAGGDTQYF
TRBJ2-7	-	TRBV11-3	-	CASSLAFQHEQYF
TRBJ1-5	-	TRBV4-3	-	CASSQVQGEQPQHF
TRBJ2-5	TRBD1	TRBV7-9	-	CASSPTGTEETQYF
TRBJ2-3	TRBD1	TRBV10-1	-	CASSAGQGGADTQYF
TRBJ1-6	-	TRBV6-5	once	CASSYLGGVNNSPLHF
TRBJ1-1	-	TRBV6-6	-	CASSLTASNTEAFF
TRBJ2-3	TRBD2	TRBV19	-	CASNPHSGGAVDTQYF
TRBJ2-3	TRBD2	TRBV18	-	CASSPGLAGGADTQYF
TRBJ2-6	-	TRBV2	-	CASSEAALSGANVLTF
TRBJ1-2	-	TRBV9	-	CASTLTPFGGYTF
TRBJ2-3	TRBD1	TRBV19	-	CASSSGTGLYTDTQYF
TRBJ2-7	-	TRBV14	few	CASSQVNRLYEQYF
TRBJ1-2	-	TRBV18	once	CASSPNRADYGYTF
TRBJ1-1	-	TRBV5-1	-	CASRPDGGMGTEAFF
TRBJ2-3	-	TRBV11-3	-	CASSLRGAMGDTQYF
TRBJ1-3	-	TRBV5-1	-	CASSLEDGAAIGSGNTIYF
TRBJ1-2	-	TRBV5-4	-	CASSLGGTAYGYTF